These T cell receptor beta chains were read from a single sample in a study of tumor-infiltrating lymphocytes in glioblastoma multiforme. TCRdb used MiXCR to reprocess the multiplex PCR reads, holding one entry per CDR3 protein. Among about 10,000 distinct CDR3 sequences, 74% were seen once, and the ten largest hold more than 75%. The sequenced sample was brain tumor tissue. Every receptor here comes from a male donor with glioblastoma. CDR3s include the opening cysteine and the closing phenylalanine or tryptophan. Each record gives: V gene, D gene, clone size, J gene, CDR3 protein, CDR3 DNA. D genes are given only for firm matches. Size is omitted from some rows. Given values are once, few, many or a class for expanded clones.

V: TRBV20-1
D: .
size: .
J: TRBJ1-4
CDR3: CSAREDGGLFF
DNA: TGCAGTGCTAGAGAGGACGGAGGACTGTTTTTT

V: TRBV11-2
D: .
size: many
J: TRBJ2-7
CDR3: CASSSYGVAPEQYF
DNA: TGTGCCAGCAGCTCCTACGGGGTGGCCCCCGAGCAGTACTTC

V: TRBV20-1
D: .
size: .
J: TRBJ2-7
CDR3: CSARGQGSDSSNEQYF
DNA: TGCAGTGCTAGAGGTCAGGGTTCGGACAGCTCCAACGAGCAGTACTTC

V: TRBV11-2
D: .
size: once
J: TRBJ2-5
CDR3: CASSLAIGREETQYF
DNA: TGTGCCAGCAGCTTAGCGATAGGTCGAGAAGAGACCCAGTACTTC

V: TRBV20-1
D: .
size: .
J: TRBJ2-7
CDR3: CSARDSHVLTYEQYF
DNA: TGCAGTGCTAGAGATTCCCACGTTCTAACCTACGAGCAGTACTTC

V: TRBV6-5
D: TRBD1
size: .
J: TRBJ2-1
CDR3: CASQTGQEQFF
DNA: TGTGCCAGCCAAACCGGACAGGAACAGTTCTTC

V: TRBV29-1
D: .
size: .
J: TRBJ1-2
CDR3: CSVPAEVINYGYTF
DNA: TGCAGCGTCCCTGCGGAGGTTATTAACTATGGCTACACCTTC

V: TRBV11-3
D: .
size: many
J: TRBJ2-1
CDR3: CASSLVPDEQFF
DNA: TGTGCCAGCAGCTTAGTTCCCGATGAGCAGTTCTTC

V: TRBV7-9
D: .
size: few
J: TRBJ1-1
CDR3: CASSILSGALNTEAFF
DNA: TGTGCCAGCAGCATCCTGTCCGGGGCATTGAACACTGAAGCTTTCTTT

V: TRBV6-1
D: .
size: few
J: TRBJ2-4
CDR3: CASSGQIAKNIQYF
DNA: TGTGCCAGCAGTGGGCAGATAGCCAAAAACATTCAGTACTTC

V: TRBV19
D: .
size: few
J: TRBJ2-7
CDR3: CASSMKATVIYEQYF
DNA: TGTGCCAGTAGTATGAAAGCTACTGTTATCTACGAGCAGTACTTC

V: TRBV20-1
D: TRBD1
size: few
J: TRBJ2-5
CDR3: CSARDQGQGRIETQYF
DNA: TGCAGTGCTAGAGATCAAGGACAGGGGAGAATTGAGACCCAGTACTTC

V: TRBV6-2/TRBV6-3
D: TRBD1
size: few
J: TRBJ1-1
CDR3: CASSPDRAEAFF
DNA: TGTGCCAGCAGTCCAGACAGGGCTGAAGCTTTCTTT

V: TRBV12-3/TRBV12-4
D: .
size: .
J: TRBJ2-1
CDR3: CASSLGLLNEQFF
DNA: TGTGCCAGCAGTTTAGGACTGCTCAATGAGCAGTTCTTC

V: TRBV29-1
D: .
size: .
J: TRBJ2-3
CDR3: CSVEVSGVNTQYF
DNA: TGCAGCGTTGAGGTCTCGGGGGTTAATACGCAGTATTTT